A selection of T cell receptor beta chains follows, all from one sample in a study of shared clonotypes between healthy human individuals. Measured with immunoSEQ multiplex PCR; TCRdb has only the in-frame clones, and not every one. The repertoire holds around 580,000 clones, 95% to 98% seen once, with 0.25% to 0.35% in the top ten. Sequenced material: naive CD8+ T cells sorted from blood. The origin of the receptors is a man younger than 45 in good health. Each CDR3 is given with its conserved first and last residue. D genes are given only for firm matches. The size entry is marked missing in some rows and otherwise reads once, few, many or a size class.

NA TRBJ1-1 NA TRBV6-1 CASSPGGHTEAFF TGTGCCAGCAGTCCCGGAGGGCACACTGAAGCTTTCTTT
TRBD2 TRBJ2-7 NA TRBV7-8 CASSPLAGGTYEQYF TGTGCCAGCAGCCCTCTAGCGGGAGGAACCTACGAGCAGTACTTC
TRBD2 TRBJ2-1 once TRBV7-9 CASSSTSGGYNEQFF TGTGCCAGCAGCTCGACTAGCGGAGGCTACAATGAGCAGTTCTTC
NA TRBJ2-7 NA TRBV18 CASSPPEGRRTYEQYF TGTGCCAGCTCACCACCGGAGGGTAGGAGAACCTACGAGCAGTACTTC
TRBD2 TRBJ2-7 NA TRBV2 CASSEEGSGSSYEQYF TGTGCCAGCAGTGAAGAGGGTAGCGGGAGCTCCTACGAGCAGTACTTC
TRBD1 TRBJ2-1 NA TRBV5-4 CASSYADRGSSYNEQFF TGTGCCAGCAGCTATGCCGACAGGGGGTCTTCATACAATGAGCAGTTCTTC
TRBD1 TRBJ2-1 NA TRBV4-3 CASSQGQGAYNEQFF TGCGCCAGCAGCCAAGGACAGGGGGCCTACAATGAGCAGTTCTTC
NA TRBJ2-7 once TRBV7-2 CASSPWASYEQYF TGTGCCAGCAGCCCGTGGGCTTCCTACGAGCAGTACTTC
NA TRBJ2-1 NA TRBV7-6 CASSLTYYNEQFF TGTGCCAGCAGCCTTACCTACTACAATGAGCAGTTCTTC
NA TRBJ1-1 NA TRBV28 CASRGPTEAFF TGTGCCAGCAGGGGGCCGACTGAAGCTTTCTTT
NA TRBJ2-7 NA TRBV7-7 CASSLGGTAYEQYF TGTGCTAGCAGCTTAGGAGGGACAGCCTACGAGCAGTACTTC
TRBD1 TRBJ1-4 NA TRBV19 CASSTWTGSSEKLFF TGTGCCAGTAGTACCTGGACAGGGTCGAGTGAAAAACTGTTTTTT
TRBD2 TRBJ2-7 NA TRBV14 CASRQSGTSGRSSYEQYF TGTGCCAGCAGGCAATCCGGGACTAGCGGGAGGAGCTCCTACGAGCAGTACTTC
TRBD2 TRBJ2-1 NA TRBV7-9 CASSLTSGYNEQFF TGTGCCAGCAGTTTGACTAGCGGCTACAATGAGCAGTTCTTC
NA TRBJ2-2 NA TRBV5-1 CASSSPGTRNTGELFF TGCGCCAGCAGCTCCCCCGGGACAAGAAACACCGGGGAGCTGTTTTTT
NA TRBJ2-7 NA TRBV19 CASSDYRASYEQYF TGTGCCAGTAGTGACTACAGAGCCTCCTACGAGCAGTACTTC
TRBD1 TRBJ1-1 NA TRBV5-6 CASSFGTGINTEAFF TGTGCCAGCAGCTTCGGGACAGGGATAAACACTGAAGCTTTCTTT
NA TRBJ1-1 NA TRBV10-2 CASSEMDGNTEAFF TGCGCCAGCAGTGAAATGGACGGGAACACTGAAGCTTTCTTT
NA TRBJ2-7 NA TRBV27 CASSSEWGSYEQYF TGTGCCAGCAGTTCCGAGTGGGGCTCCTACGAGCAGTACTTC
NA TRBJ2-4 NA TRBV6-6 CASSYFAGAKNIQYF TGTGCCAGCAGTTACTTCGCGGGAGCCAAAAACATTCAGTACTTC
TRBD1 TRBJ2-7 NA TRBV6-1 CASSEADRGYYEQYF TGTGCCAGCAGTGAAGCGGACAGGGGCTACTACGAGCAGTACTTC
NA TRBJ1-1 NA TRBV27 CASSLIGLGNTEAFF TGTGCCAGCAGTTTAATCGGGCTGGGGAACACTGAAGCTTTCTTT
NA TRBJ2-1 NA TRBV29-1 CSVEEGGGWISYNEQFF TGCAGCGTTGAAGAGGGCGGCGGGTGGATCTCCTACAATGAGCAGTTCTTC
TRBD2 TRBJ2-7 NA TRBV27 CASRWRLVAGYEQYF TGTGCCAGCAGGTGGAGGTTGGTAGCGGGCTACGAGCAGTACTTC
NA TRBJ2-1 NA TRBV27 CASSSGIYNEQFF TGTGCCAGCAGTTCCGGGATCTACAATGAGCAGTTCTTC
TRBD2 TRBJ2-1 NA TRBV9 CASRREGWNEQFF TGTGCCAGCAGACGGGAGGGATGGAATGAGCAGTTCTTC
TRBD1 TRBJ2-7 NA TRBV30 CAWSRQGYEQYF TGTGCCTGGAGTCGACAGGGGTACGAGCAGTACTTC
NA TRBJ2-7 NA TRBV13 CASSLTGLGSEQYF TGTGCCAGCAGCTTAACAGGTCTTGGGAGTGAGCAGTACTTC
NA TRBJ2-5 NA TRBV29-1 CSVEGDTMAQYF TGCAGCGTTGAAGGGGACACCATGGCCCAGTACTTC
NA TRBJ2-7 NA TRBV14 CASSQEYGFGEQYF TGTGCCAGCAGCCAAGAATACGGATTTGGCGAGCAGTACTTC
NA TRBJ1-2 NA TRBV15 CATSRDGGGLDGYTF TGTGCCACCAGCAGAGATGGAGGAGGACTGGATGGCTACACCTTC